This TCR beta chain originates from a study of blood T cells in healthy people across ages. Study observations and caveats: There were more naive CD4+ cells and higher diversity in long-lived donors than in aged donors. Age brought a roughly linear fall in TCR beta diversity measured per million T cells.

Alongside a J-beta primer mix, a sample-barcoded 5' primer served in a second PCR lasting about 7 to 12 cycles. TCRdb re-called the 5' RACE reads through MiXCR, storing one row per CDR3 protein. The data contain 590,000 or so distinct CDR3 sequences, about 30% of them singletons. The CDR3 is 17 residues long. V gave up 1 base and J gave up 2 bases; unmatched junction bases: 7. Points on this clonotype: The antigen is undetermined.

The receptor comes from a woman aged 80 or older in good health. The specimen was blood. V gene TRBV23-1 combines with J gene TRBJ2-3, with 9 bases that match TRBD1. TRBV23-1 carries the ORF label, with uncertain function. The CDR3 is CASSQYRDRGYTDTQYF. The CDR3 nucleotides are TGCGCCAGCAGTCAATATCGAGACAGGGGGTACACAGATACGCAGTATTTT.